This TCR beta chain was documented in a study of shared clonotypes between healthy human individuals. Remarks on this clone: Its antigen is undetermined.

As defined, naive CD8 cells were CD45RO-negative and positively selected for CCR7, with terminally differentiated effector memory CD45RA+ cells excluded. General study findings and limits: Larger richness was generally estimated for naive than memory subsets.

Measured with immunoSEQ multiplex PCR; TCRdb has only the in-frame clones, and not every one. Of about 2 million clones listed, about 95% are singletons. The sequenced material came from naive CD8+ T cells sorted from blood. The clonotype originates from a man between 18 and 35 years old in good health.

The CDR3 loop reads CASSLFQETQYF. Here the CDR3 DNA reads TGTGCCAGCAGCTTATTCCAAGAGACCCAGTACTTC. This rearrangement joins TRBV13 to TRBJ2-5, with D unclear. V was pared by 2 bases and J by 1 base, with 2 bases between. The length of the CDR3 is 12 residues. Germline V gene lookup returns CDR1 PRHDT and CDR2 FYEKMQ (reference sequence).